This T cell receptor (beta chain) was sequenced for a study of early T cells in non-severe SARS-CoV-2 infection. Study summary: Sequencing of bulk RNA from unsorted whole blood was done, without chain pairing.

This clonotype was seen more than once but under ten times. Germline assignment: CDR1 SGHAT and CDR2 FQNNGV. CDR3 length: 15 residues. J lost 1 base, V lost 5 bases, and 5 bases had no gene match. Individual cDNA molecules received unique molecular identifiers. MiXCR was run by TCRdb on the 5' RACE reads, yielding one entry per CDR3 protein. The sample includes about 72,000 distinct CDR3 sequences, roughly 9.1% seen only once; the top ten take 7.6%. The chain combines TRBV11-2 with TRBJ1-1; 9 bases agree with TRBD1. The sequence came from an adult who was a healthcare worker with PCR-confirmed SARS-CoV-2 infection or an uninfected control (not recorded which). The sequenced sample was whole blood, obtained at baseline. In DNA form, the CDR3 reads TGTGCCAGCAGCGGGGACAGGGTGGCGAACACTGAAGCTTTCTTT. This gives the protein CASSGDRVANTEAFF.